The T cell receptor (beta chain) described here comes from a study of shared clonotypes between healthy human individuals. CDR1 and CDR2 (germline): MGHDK, SYGVNS. This CDR3 region has 13 residues. The V end lost 0 bases, the J end lost 8 bases, and 10 bases lay between the germline ends. At the deep level, the assay was run. Clones were sequenced by immunoSEQ multiplex PCR, and TCRdb holds only the in-frame ones, with some missing. Of some 790,000 clones in the sample, roughly 72% are singletons; the top ten hold about 1.8%. V is TRBV25-1 and J is TRBJ1-2; D is uncertain. This TCR was sampled from a young woman in good health. The sequencing input was memory CD4+ T cells sorted from blood. Subset specified: CD45RA-negative fraction. For the CDR3, the DNA is TGTGCCAGCAGTGAATATGCCGGCTCCGGCTACACCTTC. Its translation: CASSEYAGSGYTF.